The present entry profiles one T cell receptor (beta chain) with its context. Per the original methods: Reference gene primers were amplified, and this amplification served to estimate nucleated cell counts. Sequencing used immunoSEQ multiplex PCR; TCRdb keeps in-frame clones, though not all of them. V, J and clone size are those of that table, while D and trimming were read from the DNA. The sample shows some 190,000 clones, 70% to 90% of them seen only once. The data are from a study of blood T cell repertoires in COVID-19. Study-level background: COVID-19 samples, acute and convalescent, were from the United States, Italy and Spain. T cells, B-cell-depleted T cells, or PBMCs provided the cDNA or gDNA that served as material.

This TCR was recovered from a man aged 18-30 years with active or convalescent COVID-19. The sample comprised peripheral blood.

The CDR3 protein is CATSRTSGSEDTQYF. The CDR3 DNA reads as TGTGCCACCTCGAGGACTAGCGGGAGTGAAGATACGCAGTATTTT. The rearrangement links TRBV24-1 to TRBJ2-3; TRBD2 aligns across 13 bases. This CDR3 region has 15 residues. V was clipped by 9 bases and J by 5 bases; unmatched bases: 7. Germline V gives CDR1 KGHDR, CDR2 SFDVKD.